This is a list of T cell receptor beta chains from one sample in a study of blood T cell repertoires in COVID-19. Measured with immunoSEQ multiplex PCR; TCRdb has only the in-frame clones, and not every one. The repertoire holds approximately 160,000 clones, 90% to 95% seen once, with around 2% in the top ten. The sample consisted of peripheral blood. The receptors stem from a woman aged 55-70 years with COVID-19, enrolled during active disease. CDR3s include the opening cysteine and the closing phenylalanine or tryptophan.

J gene,V gene,CDR3 protein
TRBJ1-5,TRBV4-1,CASSQVTGLYNQPQHF
TRBJ1-1,TRBV2,CASRKDRDTEAFF
TRBJ2-2,TRBV10-3,CAIRTGFDTGELFF
TRBJ1-2,TRBV9,CASSVGRGDYGYTF
TRBJ1-2,TRBV3-1/TRBV3-2,CASSPGMTQGYGYTF
TRBJ1-4,TRBV12-3/TRBV12-4,CASSAGQGEKLFF
TRBJ1-2,TRBV2,CASSSSTGAGYGYTF
TRBJ1-5,TRBV15,CATSRDFPRTGRQPQHF
TRBJ1-2,TRBV6-1,CASSEQGPSWEGYTF
TRBJ1-4,TRBV19,CASSKAGGATNEKLFF
TRBJ1-2,TRBV7-9,CASSLIQGIYGYTF
TRBJ1-1,TRBV4-2,CASSQASGRKNTEAFF
TRBJ2-3,TRBV6-2/TRBV6-3,CASSRPGLAGADTQYF
TRBJ1-2,TRBV30,CAWSRTGDYRGYTF
TRBJ2-1,TRBV4-1,CASSPVGGGMDEQFF
TRBJ2-1,TRBV11-3,CASSLGRDSYNEQFF
TRBJ1-2,TRBV5-4,CASSLPTPSGNGYTF
TRBJ1-2,TRBV7-9,CASSARGWPGDGYTF
TRBJ2-7,TRBV6-2/TRBV6-3,CASSYSMAGGSSYEQYF
TRBJ2-7,TRBV14,CASSQVTGVWYEQYF
TRBJ2-5,TRBV10-3,CAISERGVGETQYF
TRBJ1-5,TRBV5-1,CASSFGGTENQPQHF
TRBJ2-7,TRBV29-1,CSVGQGVYEQYF
TRBJ1-3,TRBV5-6,CASSFGQGAYTIYF
TRBJ2-1,TRBV7-7,CASSLGLGNEQFF
TRBJ2-3,TRBV7-2,CASSNDRDLLTDTQYF
TRBJ1-5,TRBV12-3/TRBV12-4,CASSPVRNQPQHF
TRBJ1-2,TRBV6-1,CASSAGIYGYTF
TRBJ1-6,TRBV4-3,CASSQVSQGLDSPLHF
TRBJ1-2,TRBV20-1,CSAISGYGYTF
TRBJ2-1,TRBV11-2,CASSSSRTNSYNEQFF
TRBJ2-7,TRBV27,CASSLLRGPPYEQYF
TRBJ1-1,TRBV7-6,CASSLSGTAGTEAFF
TRBJ1-5,TRBV5-8,CASSRGGGVGQPQHF
TRBJ2-1,TRBV19,CASSIGQGLYNEQFF
TRBJ1-4,TRBV7-2,CASSLGDRVGEKLFF